The 7 T cell receptor beta chains below were found in one sample sequenced in a study of tumor-infiltrating lymphocytes in primary liver carcinoma. Each 20-30 mg portion of unsorted bulk tissue served as the source for co-extraction of RNA and DNA. A constant-region primer served to make TCR beta cDNA from about 0.5 ug total RNA. Investigators got TCR beta libraries out of three nested multiplex PCR rounds, done with slightly modified ARM-PCR. For roughly 10 cycles apiece, the opening two PCR rounds ran with TRBV1-TRBV30 forward primers and a C-beta reverse primer. Using its own MiXCR run on the multiplex PCR reads, TCRdb lists one record per CDR3 protein. This table holds 47,000 or so distinct CDR3 sequences, about 73% found once. Sample: liver tumor tissue from sampling region 3. The sample's subset: tumor region T3, left-lateral pole. The receptors were gathered from a man aged 40-49 years with primary liver carcinoma and hepatitis B virus infection.

As to this clonotype: Since no conserved phenylalanine or tryptophan closes the CDR3, a read error is the likely cause. Because the CDR3's place on the DNA is in doubt, the DNA is left out and the CDR3 is given as listed by TCRdb. The chain links TRBV29-1 to TRBJ2-2; the table names TRBD2, a call not compared with the DNA. Per the germline V gene, CDR1 is SQVTM and CDR2 is ANQGSEA. The CDR3 is 12 amino acids long, termini counted. The CDR3 is CSVDQGLGELLS.

This clonotype was counted only a few times. The DNA of the CDR3 is TGTGCCAGCAGCTTAAAAGGGGGACACCCCACCGGGGAGCTGTTTTTT. It codes for CASSLKGGHPTGELFF. This sequence joins TRBV7-3 and TRBJ2-2; D is perhaps TRBD1 (6 bases). Trimming shortened V by 1 base and J by 4 bases, and 13 bases separated the two germline ends. This CDR3 contains 16 residues. CDR1 is SGHTA, CDR2 FQGTGA, per germline.

CDR3 nucleotide sequence: TGTGCCAGCAGCATGGGGTTAGCAAGGGGGTACCAAGAGACCCAGTACTTC. Its protein product is CASSMGLARGYQETQYF. This chain joins TRBV5-5 and TRBJ2-5, with a weak D call TRBD1 (6 bases). This CDR3 has 17 amino acids. The V gene lost 4 bases and the J gene lost 0 bases, with 19 bases spanning the gap. Looked up from germline, CDR1 is SGHKS and CDR2 is YYEKEE (reference sequence).

This clonotype was seen just once. One junction end disagrees with the germline gene, perhaps due to a read error. The V gene is TRBV4-2, the J gene TRBJ2-6, with TRBD1 identical over 7 bases. The CDR3 runs 17 residues. Germline V lookup: CDR1 LGHNA, CDR2 YNFKEQ. CDR3 sequence reads: CASSQEGAHSGANVLTF. As DNA, the CDR3 is TGTGCCAGCAGTCAAGAGGGGGCTCACTCTGGGGCCAACGTCCTGACTTTC.

By sample fraction, this clonotype is medium-sized. The V call is TRBV5-1, the J call TRBJ2-1, with a weak D call TRBD1 (5 bases). The CDR3 spans 15 residues. Germline V gene lookup returns CDR1 SGHRS and CDR2 YFSETQ. V lost 4 bases and J 5 bases, leaving 16 bases between the germline ends. CDR3 coding DNA: TGCGCCAGCAGCCCCACTGGGGCAGTAAACAATGAGCAGTTCTTC. Translation gives CASSPTGAVNNEQFF.

This clonotype was found many times. The gene calls are TRBV4-1 and TRBJ2-2, with D possibly matching TRBD1 (6 bases). The germline CDR1 and CDR2 sequences are MGHRA and YSYEKL. CDR3 length: 14 residues. V was shortened by 4 bases and J by 3 bases, with 9 bases between the two germline ends. CDR3 amino acids: CASSPGTHTGELFF. In DNA, the CDR3 is TGCGCCAGCAGCCCGGGGACACACACCGGGGAGCTGTTTTTT.

On this clonotype: A read error may explain this, as a much larger clone is one base away. The rearrangement uses TRBV5-6 and TRBJ1-2; D gene uncertain. Deletions cut 0 bases from V and 3 bases from J, with 9 bases between. The CDR3 has 14 residues. In germline, CDR1 is SGHDT, CDR2 YYEEEE. CDR3 sequence: CASSLVWADYGYTF. In DNA form, the CDR3 reads TGTGCCAGCAGCTTGGTGTGGGCGGACTATGGCTACACCTTC.